Here is one T cell receptor (beta chain) with its context. The antigen is unknown. The sample's time point: week 5, during vaccination. Doses of 300 ug of mutant IDH1 20-mer peptide were given with topical imiquimod. New WHO grade 3 or 4 IDH1-mutant, ATRX-lost astrocytomas were present in all donors. Using immunoSEQ multiplex PCR, the repertoire was profiled, and TCRdb retains in-frame clones only, with some absent. The sample lists 70,000 to 100,000 clones, roughly nine tenths occurring once. This entry is derived from a study of a mutant IDH1 vaccine in newly diagnosed glioma. For the study at large: Treated patients, averaging roughly 40 years, were roughly 60% male and around 40% female. Prior therapy was radiotherapy, temozolomide, or both; most received both.

The CDR3 is 14 residues long. Germline CDR1 and CDR2: MNHEY and SVGAGI. V was cut by 5 bases and J by 3 bases, with 14 bases left in between. The clonotype was recovered from a woman in her fifties or sixties with glioma. This chain uses TRBV6-5 with TRBJ2-7, with D maybe TRBD1 (6 bases). The sequencing used PBMCs, collected from a glioma patient whose treatment included an IDH1 peptide vaccine. As DNA, the CDR3 is TGTGCCAGCAGTGAGACAGGATCAGGCTACGAGCAGTACTTC. Protein sequence: CASSETGSGYEQYF.